The 18 T cell receptor beta chains in this list originate from one sample, sequenced in a study of blood T cell repertoires in COVID-19. The assay was immunoSEQ multiplex PCR, and TCRdb's table has in-frame clones only and misses some. This table has roughly 570,000 clones, around nine tenths appearing once. Sequenced: peripheral blood. The origin of the receptors is a woman aged 50 to 65 with COVID-19, enrolled during active disease.

Here the CDR3 reads CASGLAGGQETQYF. For the CDR3, the DNA is TGTGCCAGTGGACTAGCGGGGGGCCAAGAGACCCAGTACTTC. The chain couples TRBV5-4 to TRBJ2-5; 14 bases fit TRBD2. Trimming cost V 8 bases and J 1 base; bases outside gene matches: 1. Germline CDR1 SGHNT, CDR2 YYREEE (reference sequence). This CDR3 has 14 amino acids. The variable domain in full, completed from reference TRBV5-4 and TRBJ2-5, reads ETGVTQSPTHLIKTRGQQVTLRCSSQSGHNTVSWYQQALGQGPQFIFQYYREEENGRGNFPPRFSGLQFPNYSSELNVNALELDDSALYLCASGLAGGQETQYFGPGTRLLVL.

In its sample, this clone was seen once. This chain joins TRBV6-2 or TRBV6-3 and TRBJ1-1; 7 bases are shared with TRBD1. V shed 2 bases and J 0 bases; nucleotides not matched to a gene: 9. This CDR3 has 17 amino acids. From germline, CDR1 is MNHEY and CDR2 SVGEGT. DNA of the CDR3: TGTGCCAGCAGTTACACCGTCGGGGACAGCCTGAACACTGAAGCTTTCTTT. Its protein is CASSYTVGDSLNTEAFF.

The rearrangement links TRBV9 to TRBJ1-6; 8 bases are shared with TRBD1. J gave up 6 bases and V 0 bases, and 5 bases lay outside the gene matches. Germline V gives CDR1 SGDLS, CDR2 YYNGEE. The CDR3 consists of 16 residues. The CDR3 DNA reads as TGTGCCAGCAGCGTAGACCAGGGGGCCCTTAATTCACCCCTCCACTTT. Translating it yields CASSVDQGALNSPLHF.

The J gene is TRBJ2-5, the V gene TRBV5-4, with D maybe TRBD2 (7 bases). The germline V and J ends were trimmed by 7 bases and 3 bases, with 16 bases remaining between them. The CDR3 covers 14 residues. From germline, CDR1 is SGHNT and CDR2 YYREEE (reference sequence). The CDR3 nucleotides are TGTGCCAGCCTCCGACGGGGGGCAAAAGAGACCCAGTACTTC. It yields the protein CASLRRGAKETQYF.

The CDR3: CASSLSTGGGQPQHF. The CDR3 DNA follows: TGCGCCAGCAGCTTATCTACAGGGGGTGGGCAGCCCCAGCATTTT. The chain links TRBV5-1 to TRBJ1-5; 8 nucleotides match TRBD1. V shed 2 bases and J 7 bases; nucleotides not matched to a gene: 8. The CDR3 contains 15 residues. Germline CDR1 SGHRS, CDR2 YFSETQ.

With respect to this clone: Other DNA sequences in the same sample also yield this CDR3. This chain links TRBV7-8 with TRBJ1-5; D is uncertain. The CDR3 length is 13 residues. Germline-derived CDR1 and CDR2 are SGHVS and FQNEAQ. The V end was cut by 1 base, the J end by 3 bases, with 4 bases between. The CDR3 region is CASSLGVNQPQHF. The CDR3 nucleotides read TGTGCCAGCAGCTTAGGAGTCAATCAGCCCCAGCATTTT.

This sequence joins TRBV27 and TRBJ2-1, with 7 bases lining up with TRBD2. Germline values: CDR1 MNHEY, CDR2 SMNVEV (reference sequence). CDR3 length equals 17 residues. V lost 6 bases, J lost 9 bases, and 20 bases stayed unmatched. CDR3 residues: CASSPGDSRTGGAEQFF. The CDR3 DNA is TGTGCCAGCAGCCCGGGGGATAGCCGGACGGGGGGAGCTGAGCAGTTCTTC.

The chain joins TRBV24-1 to TRBJ1-6; D not certain. CDR1 and CDR2 (germline): KGHDR, SFDVKD. This CDR3 is 17 amino acids long. The V gene lost 3 bases and the J gene lost 8 bases, with 19 bases spanning the gap. CDR3: CATSDPLKGEGDSPLHF. CDR3 coding DNA: TGTGCCACCAGTGATCCACTCAAGGGCGAGGGAGATTCACCCCTCCACTTT.

With regard to this clone: This sample also contains other DNA sequences that code for the same CDR3. The chain has TRBV30 and TRBJ2-7; D gene uncertain. Germline CDR1 is GTSNPN and CDR2 is SVGIG (reference sequence). Trimming stripped 0 bases from V and 1 base from J, with 4 bases between. The CDR3 extends over 12 amino acids. Here the CDR3 reads CAWSVSSYEQYF. CDR3 bases: TGTGCCTGGAGTGTTTCGTCCTACGAGCAGTACTTC. Based on the CDR3 plus reference TRBV30 and TRBJ2-7, the full variable domain is SQTIHQWPATLVQPVGSPLSLECTVEGTSNPNLYWYRQAAGRGLQLLFYSVGIGQISSEVPQNLSASRPQDRQFILSSKKLLLSDSGFYLCAWSVSSYEQYFGPGTRLTVT.

This clone has a single count. The genes are TRBV19 and TRBJ1-1; 7 bases fit TRBD1. This CDR3 is built from 15 residues. Looked up from germline, CDR1 is LNHDA and CDR2 is SQIVND (reference sequence). V was clipped by 7 bases and J by 3 bases; unmatched bases: 11. CDR3 loop: CASIAWTGSDTEAFF. The CDR3 DNA reads TGTGCCAGTATAGCCTGGACAGGAAGCGACACTGAAGCTTTCTTT.

This clone is a singleton in its sample. This chain links TRBV24-1 with TRBJ2-1; TRBD1 agrees at 10 bases. This CDR3 spans 13 amino acids. The ends lost 12 bases at V and 6 bases at J; junction bases unmatched: 7. From germline, CDR1 is KGHDR and CDR2 SFDVKD. CDR3 DNA sequence: TGTGCCGCCGGGACAGGGGCGGTCAATGAGCAGTTCTTC. As protein: CAAGTGAVNEQFF.

The CDR3 region is CASSQDPGHPIRGYGYTF. Written as DNA, the CDR3 is TGCGCCAGCAGCCAAGATCCCGGACATCCCATTAGGGGCTATGGCTACACCTTC. The genes are TRBV4-1 and TRBJ1-2, with D possibly matching TRBD1 (5 bases). CDR3 length: 18 residues. CDR1 is MGHRA and CDR2 is YSYEKL in the germline V gene. The V gene lost 0 bases and the J gene lost 4 bases, with 21 bases spanning the gap.

The rearrangement uses TRBV7-6 and TRBJ2-7; 7 positions agree with TRBD1. Trimming at V came to 5 bases and at J to 3 bases, leaving 10 bases not matched to a gene. The V gene's germline CDR1 is SGHVS and CDR2 FNYEAQ. The CDR3 covers 15 residues. CDR3 loop: CASSQRIGTVYEQYF. The CDR3 coding sequence is TGTGCCAGCAGCCAAAGGATCGGGACAGTCTACGAGCAGTACTTC.

This chain links TRBV19 with TRBJ2-4; weak D call: TRBD1 (5 bases). V was pared by 4 bases and J by 8 bases, with 12 bases between. Germline V gives CDR1 LNHDA, CDR2 SQIVND (reference sequence). CDR3 length: 13 residues. The CDR3 protein is CASSRERTHIQYF. In nucleotides, the CDR3 is TGTGCCAGTAGTAGAGAAAGGACACACATTCAGTACTTC.

The rearrangement joins TRBV6-6 to TRBJ1-1; D is undetermined. The germline V gene has CDR1 MNHNY and CDR2 SVGAGI (reference sequence). V dropped 6 bases and J dropped 1 base, with 12 bases sitting between them. The CDR3 has 14 residues. In nucleotides, the CDR3 is TGTGCCAGCAGCCGACGGTCCTCGAACACTGAAGCTTTCTTT. Translation: CASSRRSSNTEAFF.

The chain joins TRBV7-3 to TRBJ2-1, with 12 positions matching TRBD2. The germline V gene has CDR1 SGHTA and CDR2 FQGTGA. V shed 3 bases and J 7 bases; nucleotides not matched to a gene: 7. The CDR3 has 16 residues. The CDR3 DNA follows: TGTGCCAGCAGCTTCTCTAGCGGGGGGGCCTTAAATGAGCAGTTCTTC. Amino acid sequence: CASSFSSGGALNEQFF.

The chain combines TRBV19 with TRBJ1-4, with 8 nucleotides matching TRBD1. Germline-derived CDR1 and CDR2 are LNHDA and SQIVND (reference sequence). CDR3 size: 14 residues. V dropped 6 bases and J dropped 6; count of bases not matched to a gene: 6. The CDR3 DNA sequence: TGTGCCAGTAGGAGCAGGGGGCCGGATGAAAAACTGTTTTTT. Its protein product is CASRSRGPDEKLFF. The full variable domain, with the rest looked up from reference TRBV19 and TRBJ1-4, is DGGITQSPKYLFRKEGQNVTLSCEQNLNHDAMYWYRQDPGQGLRLIYYSQIVNDFQKGDIAEGYSVSREKKESFPLTVTSAQKNPTAFYLCASRSRGPDEKLFFGSGTQLSVL.

The chain recombines TRBV11-2 with TRBJ2-1; 11 bases fit TRBD2. The CDR3 has 16 amino acids. Germline assignment: CDR1 SGHAT and CDR2 FQNNGV. Unmatched junction bases numbered 5, after V lost 4 bases and J lost 3 bases. The CDR3 spells CASSSTSGVHYNEQFF. In DNA, the CDR3 is TGTGCCAGCAGCTCGACTAGCGGGGTACACTACAATGAGCAGTTCTTC.